This TCR beta chain was sequenced for a study of blood T cell repertoires in COVID-19. Using immunoSEQ multiplex PCR, the repertoire was profiled, and TCRdb retains in-frame clones only, with some absent. The data hold roughly 150,000 clones, with about nine tenths observed a single time. From germline, CDR1 is SEHNR and CDR2 FQNEAQ (reference sequence). CDR3 size: 18 residues. J lost 2 bases, V lost 3 bases, and 6 bases had no gene match. The sequence was obtained from a woman between 65 and 79 years old with acute or convalescent COVID-19. The V gene is TRBV7-9, the J gene TRBJ2-2; 13 positions agree with TRBD2. Sequencing input: peripheral blood. The CDR3 spells CASSLRTSGGPNTGELFF. The CDR3 nucleotides read TGTGCCAGCAGCTTGAGGACTAGCGGGGGACCAAACACCGGGGAGCTGTTTTTT.